These 7 T cell receptor beta chains were sequenced from one sample in a study of CD4 T cells in relation to SARS-CoV-2 and coronaviruses. TCRdb keeps only in-frame clones here, not all; method: immunoSEQ multiplex PCR. The table shows about 70,000 clones, with about 90% occurring only once. The unexposed donors gave CD4+ T cells in about 2011-2018, prior to COVID-19. Sequenced input: memory CD4+ T cells from PBMCs. These receptors came from a human donor in good health.

V gene TRBV29-1 combines with J gene TRBJ2-1, with D unresolved. The germline V gene encodes CDR1 SQVTM and CDR2 ANQGSEA. Trimming pared 3 bases from V and 0 bases from J, leaving 9 bases between. This CDR3 spans 14 amino acids. The CDR3 sequence: CSVDSPSSYNEQFF. CDR3 sequence (DNA): TGCAGCGTTGACTCCCCGAGCTCCTACAATGAGCAGTTCTTC.

The chain recombines TRBV5-1 with TRBJ2-2, with D perhaps matching TRBD1 or TRBD2 (5 bases each). The length of the CDR3 is 16 residues. Per the germline V gene, CDR1 is SGHRS and CDR2 is YFSETQ. V lost 0 bases, J lost 4 bases, and 13 bases lay in between. The CDR3 here is CASSLVQEVGTGELFF. The CDR3, as DNA: TGCGCCAGCAGCTTGGTACAGGAGGTCGGCACCGGGGAGCTGTTTTTT.

This chain links TRBV2 with TRBJ2-7; the D gene is possibly TRBD1 (5 bases). V was cut by 8 bases and J by 0 bases, with 14 bases left in between. The CDR3 is 14 amino acids. Germline V gene data show CDR1 as SNHLY and CDR2 as FYNNEI. The CDR3 bases are TGTGCCAGCCTCAGGGAAGTAGGCTCCTACGAGCAGTACTTC. This encodes CASLREVGSYEQYF.

This chain uses TRBV18 with TRBJ1-1; D remains unclear. Trimming took 8 bases from V and 1 from J, leaving 17 bases between them. Germline V gives CDR1 KGHSH, CDR2 LQKENI. The CDR3 extends over 15 amino acids. CDR3 nucleotide sequence: TGTGCCAGCACCACGGTGAGGGCTGGGAACACTGAAGCTTTCTTT. Its translation: CASTTVRAGNTEAFF.

This sequence joins TRBV9 and TRBJ2-2, with 10 positions matching TRBD2. Germline V lookup: CDR1 SGDLS, CDR2 YYNGEE. CDR3 length: 17 residues. V lost 0 bases and J lost 2; bases outside the gene matches: 4. The CDR3 region is CASSVDSGGTNTGELFF. The DNA of the CDR3 is TGTGCCAGCAGCGTAGATAGCGGGGGGACCAACACCGGGGAGCTGTTTTTT.

V is TRBV12-3 or TRBV12-4 and J is TRBJ2-5; D remains unclear. The CDR3 contains 13 residues. The V end lost 3 bases, the J end lost 5 bases, and 10 bases lay between the germline ends. CDR3 nucleotides: TGTGCCAGCAGTTTGGGCGCGTTGGAGACCCAGTACTTC. Protein product: CASSLGALETQYF.

The V call is TRBV19, the J call TRBJ1-4; no firm D call. CDR3 length: 15 amino acids. Trimming removed 3 bases from V and 0 bases from J, with 8 bases in between. Germline CDR1 LNHDA, CDR2 SQIVND (reference sequence). In DNA, the CDR3 is TGTGCCAGTAGTATTGGACGGACAACTAATGAAAAACTGTTTTTT. Translating gives CASSIGRTTNEKLFF.